This is a list of T cell receptor beta chains from one sample in a study of CD4 T cells in relation to SARS-CoV-2 and coronaviruses. Generated by immunoSEQ multiplex PCR, the TCRdb table keeps only in-frame clones and is missing some. The sample records tens of thousands of clones, more than 60% being singletons. These receptors' antigens are unknown. The sequenced sample was memory CD4+ T cells from PBMCs, cultured in vitro. These receptors originate from an adult with COVID-19. The CDR3 runs from the conserved cysteine through the conserved F or W. The D gene is left open where the match is weak. Size tells how often a clone was seen (once, few, many) or the class of an expanded clone, and some rows leave it out.

j_gene | d_gene | abundance | v_gene | CDR3nt | CDR3aa
TRBJ2-7 | NA | NA | TRBV9 | TGTGCCAGCACGATCCGACAGGGAGGGAGATACGAGCAGTACTTC | CASTIRQGGRYEQYF
TRBJ2-7 | TRBD2 | NA | TRBV25-1 | TGTGCCAGCAGCGGGAGGGCCTACGAGCAGTACTTC | CASSGRAYEQYF
TRBJ2-5 | TRBD2 | NA | TRBV7-6 | TGTGCCAGCAGCTTAGCATCAAGCGGGAGCGGGGAGACCCAGTACTTC | CASSLASSGSGETQYF
TRBJ1-1 | TRBD1 | NA | TRBV19 | TGTGCCAGTAGTATAGCGGGACAGGGGAACACTGAAGCTTTCTTT | CASSIAGQGNTEAFF
TRBJ2-6 | TRBD1 | once | TRBV5-4 | TGTGCCAGCAGCACGCCGACAGGGGGATTAGCGTCTGGGGCCAACGTCCTGACTTTC | CASSTPTGGLASGANVLTF
TRBJ2-1 | TRBD2 | NA | TRBV29-1 | TGCAGCGTTGCTCTGCGGGAGGGAGTATTAGGGAATGAGCAGTTCTTC | CSVALREGVLGNEQFF
TRBJ1-6 | TRBD1 | NA | TRBV28 | TGTGCCAGCAGTTTTGGGGGCAGCCGGACAGGACTTAATAATTCACCCCTCCACTTT | CASSFGGSRTGLNNSPLHF
TRBJ2-7 | TRBD2 | NA | TRBV7-9 | TGTGCCAGCAGCCCCGTAGCGGGCGTTGGGAACTACGAGCAGTACTTC | CASSPVAGVGNYEQYF
TRBJ2-1 | NA | NA | TRBV6-2/TRBV6-3 | TGTGCCAGCAGCCGAGCTCTCGTGCTTCGGCAGTTCTTC | CASSRALVLRQFF
TRBJ2-1 | NA | NA | TRBV10-3 | TGTGCCATCAGTGAGAGGGTGGGCTCCTACAATGAGCAGTTCTTC | CAISERVGSYNEQFF
TRBJ2-7 | NA | NA | TRBV7-8 | TGTGCCAGCAGGGCGCCCGCGGGCGAGCAGTACTTC | CASRAPAGEQYF
TRBJ1-1 | NA | NA | TRBV10-2 | TGCGCCAGCAGTCCCATATCAGGGAACACTGAAGCTTTCTTT | CASSPISGNTEAFF
TRBJ2-4 | TRBD1 | NA | TRBV28 | TGTGCCAGCAGTTTATTTAAGATGGACAGGGACAAAAACATTCAGTACTTC | CASSLFKMDRDKNIQYF
TRBJ2-1 | TRBD2 | NA | TRBV7-8 | TGTGCCAGCAGTTCGGGACTAGCGGCCTCGGGTGAGCAGTTCTTC | CASSSGLAASGEQFF
TRBJ1-2 | NA | NA | TRBV28 | TGTGCCAGCAGCCACGGAGGGGCCAGTAACTATGGCTACACCTTC | CASSHGGASNYGYTF
TRBJ2-2 | TRBD2 | NA | TRBV9 | TGTGCCAGCAGCACTGGAGCGGGGCCGAACACCGGGGAGCTGTTTTTT | CASSTGAGPNTGELFF
TRBJ1-2 | TRBD1 | NA | TRBV10-2 | TGCGCCAGCAGGCCCTACACAGGGGGAGACGGCTACACCTTC | CASRPYTGGDGYTF
TRBJ1-1 | NA | NA | TRBV5-6 | TGTGCCAGCAGCCCACCTCCGGGACGAAACACTGAAGCTTTCTTT | CASSPPPGRNTEAFF
TRBJ2-7 | TRBD1 | NA | TRBV24-1 | TGTGCCACCAGTGATCCCCCAAAGACAGGGACCTACGAGCAGTACTTC | CATSDPPKTGTYEQYF
TRBJ1-2 | NA | NA | TRBV28 | TGTGCCAGCAGTTTATTGGGGGTCAGGGCTCCAGGGGTCTATGGCTACACCTTC | CASSLLGVRAPGVYGYTF
TRBJ1-4 | NA | NA | TRBV5-6 | TGTGCCAGCAGCTTCGGGGGGAGAACTAATGAAAAACTGTTTTTT | CASSFGGRTNEKLFF
TRBJ2-7 | NA | few | TRBV6-1 | TGTGCCAGCAGTGGTGTCACAGATTATAGTTCCTACGAGCAGTACTTC | CASSGVTDYSSYEQYF
TRBJ2-2 | TRBD2 | few | TRBV30 | TGTGCCTGGAGTGTCGCTAGCGGGAGGACCGGGGAGCTGTTTTTT | CAWSVASGRTGELFF
TRBJ2-2 | TRBD1 | NA | TRBV3-1/TRBV3-2 | TGTGCCAGCAGCCGGACAGGGGGCGCCTTGAACACCGGGGAGCTGTTTTTT | CASSRTGGALNTGELFF
TRBJ2-1 | NA | NA | TRBV5-1 | TGCGCCAGCAGCTTGGTTACCGGGACTTTAAACAATGAGCAGTTCTTC | CASSLVTGTLNNEQFF
TRBJ2-7 | NA | NA | TRBV7-9 | TGTGCCAGCAGCCTCTATACGGGCAGCTTACGAAGCGAGCAGTACTTC | CASSLYTGSLRSEQYF
TRBJ2-1 | TRBD2 | NA | TRBV2 | TGTGCCAGCAAGCGAAGACGGACTAGCGGGGACAATGAGCAGTTCTTC | CASKRRRTSGDNEQFF
TRBJ2-5 | TRBD2 | NA | TRBV30 | TGTGCCTGGAGTACTGCTAATCCGGGAGGGGCGACCCAGTACTTC | CAWSTANPGGATQYF
TRBJ2-5 | TRBD2 | NA | TRBV4-2 | TGTGCCAGCAGCCTTACTAGCGTCCAAGAGACCCAGTACTTC | CASSLTSVQETQYF
TRBJ2-7 | NA | NA | TRBV28 | TGTGCCAGCAGTTCAGATCCATACGAGCAGTACTTC | CASSSDPYEQYF
TRBJ2-1 | TRBD1 | few | TRBV6-1 | TGTGCCAGCAGTGAACGGACAGGGTCAGAGGAGCAGTTCTTC | CASSERTGSEEQFF
TRBJ1-5 | NA | NA | TRBV6-5 | TGTGCCAGCAGTTCGGGAGCCTTCAATCAGCCCCAGCATTTT | CASSSGAFNQPQHF
TRBJ2-7 | NA | NA | TRBV11-3 | TGTGCCAGCAGCTTAGCTCGGCAGCGATGCTCCTACGAGCAGTACTTC | CASSLARQRCSYEQYF
TRBJ2-5 | TRBD1 | NA | TRBV4-1 | TGCGCCAGCAGCCCTAGCCCAACAGGGGGCGGAGAGACCCAGTACTTC | CASSPSPTGGGETQYF
TRBJ2-7 | NA | NA | TRBV19 | TGTGCCAGTAGTGCTACCGGGACACTCTCCTACGAGCAGTACTTC | CASSATGTLSYEQYF
TRBJ2-1 | NA | NA | TRBV5-1 | TGCGCCAGCAGCCATGGGCGGAATGAGCAGTTCTTC | CASSHGRNEQFF
TRBJ2-4 | TRBD2 | NA | TRBV5-1 | TGCGCCAGCAGCTTGGGGTCGTGGGGGGGAACCTTCGCCAAAAACATTCAGTACTTC | CASSLGSWGGTFAKNIQYF
TRBJ2-7 | NA | once | TRBV21-1 | TGTGCCAGCAGCAAAGTCCAGCGATCCTACGAGCAGTACTTC | CASSKVQRSYEQYF
TRBJ2-5 | NA | NA | TRBV19 | TGTGCCAGCGGCCCTAGCCTCCAAGAGACCCAGTACTTC | CASGPSLQETQYF
TRBJ1-1 | NA | NA | TRBV18 | TGTGCCAGCTCACCGTACAGGAACACTGAAGCTTTCTTT | CASSPYRNTEAFF
TRBJ2-1 | NA | few | TRBV4-3 | TGCGCCAGCAGCCAAGATCTACCCTCGACTGGATCCTACAATGAGCAGTTCTTC | CASSQDLPSTGSYNEQFF
TRBJ1-5 | NA | NA | TRBV2 | TGTGCCAGCAGTGATTCGGCAGGGGTTCAGCCCCAGCATTTT | CASSDSAGVQPQHF
TRBJ1-2 | TRBD1 | NA | TRBV2 | TGTGCCAGCAGGTTAGGGGGCGCAAATGGCTACACCTTC | CASRLGGANGYTF
TRBJ1-1 | NA | NA | TRBV30 | TGTGCCTGGAGGGGCAGTTTTAACACTGAAGCTTTCTTT | CAWRGSFNTEAFF
TRBJ2-3 | NA | NA | TRBV9 | TGTGCCAGCAGGCATGGAGCGACTAGCACAGATACGCAGTATTTT | CASRHGATSTDTQYF
TRBJ2-4 | NA | NA | TRBV15 | TGTGCCACCAGCAGAGACCGGACCGTAGCCAAAAACATTCAGTACTTC | CATSRDRTVAKNIQYF
TRBJ1-1 | TRBD1 | NA | TRBV5-1 | TGCGCCAGCAGCTTGGTGCAGGGGACAGGTAACACTGAAGCTTTCTTT | CASSLVQGTGNTEAFF
TRBJ2-1 | TRBD2 | NA | TRBV6-5 | TGTGCCAGCAGTTTACTAGCGTCTTCCTACAATGAGCAGTTCTTC | CASSLLASSYNEQFF
TRBJ2-7 | NA | NA | TRBV27 | TGTGCCAGCAATTCCAGGTACGAGCAGTACTTC | CASNSRYEQYF
TRBJ2-3 | TRBD2 | once | TRBV5-1 | TGCGCCAGCACATCGGGTAGCGGGAGAGCAGATACGCAGTATTTT | CASTSGSGRADTQYF